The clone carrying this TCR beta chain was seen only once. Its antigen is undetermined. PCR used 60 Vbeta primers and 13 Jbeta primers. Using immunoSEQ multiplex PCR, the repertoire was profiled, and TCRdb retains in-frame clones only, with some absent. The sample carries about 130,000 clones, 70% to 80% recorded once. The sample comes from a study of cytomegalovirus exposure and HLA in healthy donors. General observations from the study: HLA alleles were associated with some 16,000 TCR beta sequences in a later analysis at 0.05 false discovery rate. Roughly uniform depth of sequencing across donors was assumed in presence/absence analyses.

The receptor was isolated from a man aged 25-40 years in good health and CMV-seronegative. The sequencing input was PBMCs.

This CDR3 reads CASSGDYNQETQYF. The CDR3 DNA reads as TGTGCCAGCAGTGGGGACTATAACCAAGAGACCCAGTACTTC. The genes are TRBV2 and TRBJ2-5; 7 bases match TRBD2. V lost 4 bases, J lost 0 bases, and 2 bases stayed unmatched. Germline values: CDR1 SNHLY, CDR2 FYNNEI. There are 14 residues in the CDR3.